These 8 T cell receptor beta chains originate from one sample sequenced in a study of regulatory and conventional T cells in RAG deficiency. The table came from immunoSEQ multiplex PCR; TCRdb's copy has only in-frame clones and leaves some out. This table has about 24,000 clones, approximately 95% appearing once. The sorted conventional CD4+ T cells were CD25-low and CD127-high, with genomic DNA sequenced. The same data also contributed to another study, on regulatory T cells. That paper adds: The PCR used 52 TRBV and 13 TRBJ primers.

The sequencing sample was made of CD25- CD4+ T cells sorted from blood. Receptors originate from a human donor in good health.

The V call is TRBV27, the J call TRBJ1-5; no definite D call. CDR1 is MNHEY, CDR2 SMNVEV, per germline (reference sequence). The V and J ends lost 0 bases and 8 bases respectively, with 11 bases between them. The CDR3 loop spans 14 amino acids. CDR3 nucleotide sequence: TGTGCCAGCAGTTTATCTCCCCTCTTTGAGCCCCAGCATTTT. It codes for CASSLSPLFEPQHF.

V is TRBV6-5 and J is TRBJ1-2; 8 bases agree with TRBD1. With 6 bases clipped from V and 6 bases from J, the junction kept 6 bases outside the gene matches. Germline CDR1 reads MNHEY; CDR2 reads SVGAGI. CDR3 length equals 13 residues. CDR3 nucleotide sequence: TGTGCCAGCAGACACCAGGGGGCTCATGGCTACACCTTC. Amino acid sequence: CASRHQGAHGYTF.

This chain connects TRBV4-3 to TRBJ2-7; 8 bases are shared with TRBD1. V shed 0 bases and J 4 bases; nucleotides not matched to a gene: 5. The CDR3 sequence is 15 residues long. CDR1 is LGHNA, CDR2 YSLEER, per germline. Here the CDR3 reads CASSQEWTGKYEQYF. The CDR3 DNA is TGCGCCAGCAGCCAAGAGTGGACAGGGAAGTACGAGCAGTACTTC.

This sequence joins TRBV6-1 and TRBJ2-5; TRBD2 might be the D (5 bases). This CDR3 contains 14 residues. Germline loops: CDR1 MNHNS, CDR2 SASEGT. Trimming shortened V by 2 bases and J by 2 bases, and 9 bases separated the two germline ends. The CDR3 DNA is TGTGCCAGCAGTGAAACGGGATCACAAGAGACCCAGTACTTC. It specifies CASSETGSQETQYF.

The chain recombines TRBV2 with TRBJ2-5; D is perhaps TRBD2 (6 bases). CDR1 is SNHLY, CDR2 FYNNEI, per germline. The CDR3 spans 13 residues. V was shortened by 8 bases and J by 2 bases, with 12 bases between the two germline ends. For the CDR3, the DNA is TGTGCCAGCGCGCGGGACGGGCAAGAGACCCAGTACTTC. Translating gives CASARDGQETQYF.

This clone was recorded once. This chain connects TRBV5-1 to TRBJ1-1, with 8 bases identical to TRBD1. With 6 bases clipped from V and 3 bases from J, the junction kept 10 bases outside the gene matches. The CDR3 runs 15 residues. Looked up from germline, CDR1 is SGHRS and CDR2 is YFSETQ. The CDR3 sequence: CASKEQGAKDTEAFF. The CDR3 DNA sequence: TGCGCCAGCAAGGAGCAGGGGGCGAAGGACACTGAAGCTTTCTTT.

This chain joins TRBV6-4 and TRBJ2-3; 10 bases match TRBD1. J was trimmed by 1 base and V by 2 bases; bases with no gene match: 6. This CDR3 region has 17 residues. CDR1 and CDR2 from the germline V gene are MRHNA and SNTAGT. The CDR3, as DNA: TGTGCCAGCAGTGACCCTACCGGGACAGGGGGCACAGATACGCAGTATTTT. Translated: CASSDPTGTGGTDTQYF.

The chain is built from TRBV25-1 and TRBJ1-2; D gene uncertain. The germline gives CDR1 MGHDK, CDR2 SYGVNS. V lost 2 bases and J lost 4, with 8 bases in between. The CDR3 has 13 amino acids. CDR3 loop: CASSEVGSYGYTF. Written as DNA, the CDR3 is TGTGCCAGCAGTGAAGTCGGGTCCTATGGCTACACCTTC.